The 17 T cell receptor beta chains reported below all come from one sample, sequenced in a study of T cells in Graves' hyperthyroidism and ophthalmopathy. RNA transcripts were the template for amplifying TCR beta CDR3 regions. Researchers ran a first-round RT-PCR on the TCR CDR3 using the HTBI primer set. TCRdb reprocessed the multiplex PCR reads with MiXCR, giving one entry per CDR3 protein. The sample holds 600,000 to 650,000 distinct CDR3 sequences; about a sixth are singletons and the top ten take 3.8%. Source material: blood. These receptors came from a woman under 40 with Graves' hyperthyroidism.

This clonotype was recorded many times. The V call is TRBV11-2, the J call TRBJ2-5; D perhaps matches TRBD1 (5 bases). The CDR3 has 15 amino acids. Trimming pared 7 bases from V and 0 bases from J, leaving 15 bases between. Germline-derived CDR1 and CDR2 are SGHAT and FQNNGV. Here the CDR3 DNA reads TGTGCCAGCAACCTAATTAGGGGTTACCAAGAGACCCAGTACTTC. It translates to CASNLIRGYQETQYF. Drawing the rest from reference TRBV11-2 and TRBJ2-5, the complete variable domain is EAGVAQSPRYKIIEKRQSVAFWCNPISGHATLYWYQQILGQGPKLLIQFQNNGVVDDSQLPKDRFSAERLKGVDSTLKIQPAKLEDSAVYLCASNLIRGYQETQYFGPGTRLLVL.

The chain joins TRBV6-1 to TRBJ1-3; 11 bases line up with TRBD1. V lost 8 bases to trimming and J lost 6 bases; unmatched junction nucleotides: 6. The germline gives CDR1 MNHNS, CDR2 SASEGT. The CDR3 runs 14 residues. Here the CDR3 DNA reads TGTGCCAGCGCGGACAGGGGGCTCGAAAACACCATATATTTT. It translates to CASADRGLENTIYF.

This sequence joins TRBV20-1 and TRBJ1-2; D is perhaps TRBD1 (6 bases). Trimming removed 3 bases at V and 8 bases at J, with 13 bases between. Germline V lookup: CDR1 DFQATT, CDR2 SNEGSKA (reference sequence). This CDR3 region has 12 residues. CDR3 residues: CSARGGASGYTF. The CDR3 coding sequence is TGCAGTGCTAGGGGGGGGGCTTCGGGCTACACCTTC.

Of note for this clonotype: A much bigger clone sits one base away, suggesting this may be a read error. The chain has TRBV2 and TRBJ2-2; D is tentatively TRBD1 or TRBD2 (6 bases each). Germline loops: CDR1 SNHLY, CDR2 FYNNEI. The CDR3 spans 14 residues. This chain's CDR3 is CASSESGDTGKLFF. The CDR3 DNA reads TGTGCCAGCAGTGAATCGGGGGACACCGGGAAGCTGTTTTTT.

This clonotype was observed a few times. The gene calls are TRBV30 and TRBJ1-1; TRBD1 is a possible D gene (5 bases). The CDR3 is 13 amino acids. From germline, CDR1 is GTSNPN and CDR2 SVGIG (reference sequence). Between the trimmed V and J ends, which lost 0 bases and 7 bases, there was a span of 12 bases. The CDR3 DNA sequence: TGTGCCTGGAGTGTATCAGGGATCGGTGAAGCTTTCTTT. Its translation: CAWSVSGIGEAFF.

This clonotype showed up just a few times. V is TRBV6-1 and J is TRBJ2-3; 9 nucleotides align to TRBD2. With V trimmed by 10 bases and J by 6 bases, 14 bases remained unmatched. The CDR3 consists of 15 residues. CDR1 is MNHNS, CDR2 SASEGT, per germline. CDR3 in amino acids: CATTRGGRAGDTQYF. CDR3 DNA sequence: TGTGCCACCACCAGGGGCGGGAGGGCCGGGGATACGCAGTATTTT.

In this sample, this clonotype turned up many times. V usage is TRBV7-8 and J usage is TRBJ2-3, with D perhaps TRBD2 (5 bases). The ends were cut back, 5 bases at V and 4 bases at J, with 16 bases in the middle. Germline-derived CDR1 and CDR2 are SGHVS and FQNEAQ. This CDR3 contains 15 residues. CDR3 coding DNA: TGTGCCAGCAGCCGAAGAATCGGGAACGCAGATACGCAGTATTTT. It encodes CASSRRIGNADTQYF.

This clonotype was counted many times. The CDR3 DNA follows: TGCAGTGCTAGAGCTAGTGTGAACACTGAAGCTTTCTTT. Residues: CSARASVNTEAFF. V and J are TRBV20-1 and TRBJ1-1; D call uncertain. Germline V gene data show CDR1 as DFQATT and CDR2 as SNEGSKA (reference sequence). The CDR3 runs 13 residues. The V end was cut by 1 base, the J end by 0 bases, with 6 bases between.

This clonotype was seen ten or more times. The chain is built from TRBV7-2 and TRBJ2-5, with 7 bases lining up with TRBD2. Germline values: CDR1 SGHTA, CDR2 FQGNSA. The V gene end was trimmed by 7 bases and the J gene end by 5 bases; junction bases not matched to a gene: 10. The CDR3 loop spans 14 amino acids. The CDR3 DNA sequence: TGTGCCAGCATCTGGGGGGGTTCCGGGGAGACCCAGTACTTC. Residues: CASIWGGSGETQYF. Supplemented by reference TRBV7-2 and TRBJ2-5, the full variable domain reads GAGVSQSPSNKVTEKGKDVELRCDPISGHTALYWYRQSLGQGLEFLIYFQGNSAPDKSGLPSDRFSAERTGGSVSTLTIQRTQQEDSAVYLCASIWGGSGETQYFGPGTRLLVL.

This clonotype was recorded many times. The chain joins TRBV3-1 to TRBJ1-3; D is perhaps TRBD1 (6 bases). V was clipped by 0 bases and J by 4 bases, with 7 bases between them. Germline V gene data show CDR1 as LGHDT and CDR2 as YNNKEL (reference sequence). The CDR3 is made up of 14 amino acids. CDR3 region: CASSQEGTGNTIYF. The CDR3 bases are TGTGCCAGCAGCCAAGAAGGGACAGGAAACACCATATATTTT. The full variable domain, its missing parts supplied by reference TRBV3-1 and TRBJ1-3, is DTAVSQTPKYLVTQMGNDKSIKCEQNLGHDTMYWYKQDSKKFLKIMFSYNNKELIINETVPNRFSPKSPDKAHLNLHINSLELGDSAVYFCASSQEGTGNTIYFGEGSWLTVV.

The chain couples TRBV9 to TRBJ2-1; D call uncertain. The V end was cut by 0 bases, the J end by 4 bases, with 8 bases between. CDR3 length: 14 residues. CDR1 and CDR2 (germline): SGDLS, YYNGEE. CDR3: CASSVVQAYNEQFF. CDR3 in DNA: TGTGCCAGCAGCGTAGTACAAGCGTACAATGAGCAGTTCTTC. The whole variable domain, remainder taken from reference TRBV9 and TRBJ2-1, is DSGVTQTPKHLITATGQRVTLRCSPRSGDLSVYWYQQSLDQGLQFLIQYYNGEERAKGNILERFSAQQFPDLHSELNLSSLELGDSALYFCASSVVQAYNEQFFGPGTRLTVL.

In its sample, this clonotype was seen many times. The genes are TRBV30 and TRBJ1-1; D uncertain. V was trimmed by 4 bases and J by 4 bases, leaving 13 bases between them. The length of the CDR3 is 13 residues. Germline V gene sequence: CDR1 GTSNPN, CDR2 SVGIG (reference sequence). CDR3 coding DNA: TGTGCCTGGACACCCAATAGTGTCACTGAAGCTTTCTTT. Translation gives CAWTPNSVTEAFF.

There are a few counts of this clonotype. J is TRBJ2-1 and V is TRBV6-1, with 14 bases identical to TRBD2. Germline CDR1 is MNHNS and CDR2 is SASEGT. This CDR3 is 16 amino acids long. The trim removed 6 bases at V and 3 bases at J, leaving 4 bases unmatched. DNA for the CDR3: TGTGCCAGCAGGAAGGGGACTAGCGGGAGCTACAATGAGCAGTTCTTC. Translated: CASRKGTSGSYNEQFF.

As regards this clonotype: The junction departs from germline at one end; a sequencing error may be responsible. The rearrangement uses TRBV11-2 and TRBJ2-6; D possibly corresponds to TRBD1 (5 bases). CDR3 length equals 15 residues. Per germline, CDR1 SGHAT and CDR2 FQNNGV. Here the CDR3 DNA reads TGTGCCAGCAGCTTAGTCCCCTCTGGGGCCAACGTCCCGACTTTC. Translated, it gives CASSLVPSGANVPTF.

This clonotype showed up many times. The rearrangement uses TRBV6-6 and TRBJ1-1; TRBD1 is a possible D gene (5 bases). The V gene lost 0 bases and the J gene lost 3 bases, with 14 bases spanning the gap. Germline V CDR1 and CDR2: MNHNY, SVGAGI (reference sequence). There are 16 residues in the CDR3. CDR3 bases: TGTGCCAGCAGTTACTCGAGCTGGGAAGGGGACACTGAAGCTTTCTTT. This codes for CASSYSSWEGDTEAFF.

The chain couples TRBV6-1 to TRBJ1-5; D remains unclear. V dropped 7 bases and J dropped 7 bases, with 17 bases sitting between them. The germline V gene has CDR1 MNHNS and CDR2 SASEGT. The CDR3 covers 14 residues. This CDR3 reads CASTDLAKTQPQHF. In nucleotides, the CDR3 is TGTGCCAGCACCGACTTGGCCAAGACGCAGCCCCAGCATTTT.

Comments on this clonotype: A much larger clone lies one base from this, so it may be a read error. The chain has TRBV6-1 and TRBJ1-4; TRBD1 is a possible D gene (5 bases). This CDR3 has 14 residues. CDR1 and CDR2 (germline): MNHNS, SASEGT. Trimming pared 6 bases from V and 0 bases from J, leaving 8 bases between. The CDR3 protein is CASRRQSTNEKLFF. In DNA, the CDR3 is TGTGCCAGCAGGCGACAGTCAACTAATGAAAAACTGTTTTTT.